This T cell receptor (beta chain) was sequenced in a study of T cell responses to AZD1222 COVID-19 vaccine. Produced via immunoSEQ multiplex PCR; TCRdb's table is partial and in-frame only. The data hold about 99,000 clones, with 70% to 90% observed a single time. Germline CDR1 is SGDLS and CDR2 is YYNGEE. Trimming at V came to 0 bases and at J to 6 bases, leaving 5 bases not matched to a gene. This CDR3 is built from 15 residues. Findings of the study overall: Vaccination with two AZD1222 doses was followed by a rise in Spike-specific TCR breadth and depth.

About this clone itself: Its antigen is not known.

The genes are TRBV9 and TRBJ2-3, with TRBD1 matching 9 bases. The sequencing used peripheral blood, collected on day 0 of AZD1222 vaccination. The sequence came from an adult in good health. CDR3 sequence (DNA): TGTGCCAGCAGCGTAGGGACAGGGGTTGCGGATACGCAGTATTTT. Its protein is CASSVGTGVADTQYF.